This T cell receptor beta chain was obtained from a study of blood T cell repertoires in COVID-19. Study at large: Samples representing acute and convalescent COVID-19 were sourced from the United States, Italy and Spain. Sources were T cells, B-cell-depleted T cells, or PBMCs; the material itself was cDNA or gDNA.

As processed by the authors: Researchers report that nucleated cell counts were estimated from reference gene primer amplification. Profiled with immunoSEQ multiplex PCR; TCRdb holds only in-frame clones, not every one. Clonal size and the V and J genes are those of that table, whereas D and trimming came from the DNA. The sample shows hundreds of thousands of clones, roughly nine tenths of them seen only once. The germline gives CDR1 MGHRA, CDR2 YSYEKL. J lost 4 bases, V lost 5 bases, and 7 bases had no gene match. The CDR3 covers 15 residues. This clone was seen a single time. This sequence joins TRBV4-1 and TRBJ2-7, with 11 bases fitting TRBD2. The sequencing input was PBMCs or T cells enriched from blood (not recorded which). The TCR originated in a man aged 30 to 39 who had recovered from COVID-19. In DNA, the CDR3 is TGCGCCAGCAGCTTGACTAGCGGGATTGTGTACGAGCAGTACTTC. Its translation: CASSLTSGIVYEQYF.